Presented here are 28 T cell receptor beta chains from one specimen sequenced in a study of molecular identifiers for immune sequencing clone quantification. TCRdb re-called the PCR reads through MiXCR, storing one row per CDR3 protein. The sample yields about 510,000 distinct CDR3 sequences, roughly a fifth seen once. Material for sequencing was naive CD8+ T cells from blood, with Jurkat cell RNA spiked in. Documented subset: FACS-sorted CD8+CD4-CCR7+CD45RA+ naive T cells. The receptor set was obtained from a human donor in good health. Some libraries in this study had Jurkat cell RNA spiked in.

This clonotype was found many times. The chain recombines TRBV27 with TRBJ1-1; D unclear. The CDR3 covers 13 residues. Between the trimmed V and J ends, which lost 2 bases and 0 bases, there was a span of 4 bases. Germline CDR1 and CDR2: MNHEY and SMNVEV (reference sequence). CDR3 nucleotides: TGTGCCAGCAGTTTAAACATGAACACTGAAGCTTTCTTT. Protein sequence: CASSLNMNTEAFF.

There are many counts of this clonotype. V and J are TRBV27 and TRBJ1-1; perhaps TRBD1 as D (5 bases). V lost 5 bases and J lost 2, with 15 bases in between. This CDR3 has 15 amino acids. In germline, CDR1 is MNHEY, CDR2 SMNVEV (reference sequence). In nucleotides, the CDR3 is TGTGCCAGCAGTCCTTTCCGGGGGTTCAACACTGAAGCTTTCTTT. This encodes CASSPFRGFNTEAFF.

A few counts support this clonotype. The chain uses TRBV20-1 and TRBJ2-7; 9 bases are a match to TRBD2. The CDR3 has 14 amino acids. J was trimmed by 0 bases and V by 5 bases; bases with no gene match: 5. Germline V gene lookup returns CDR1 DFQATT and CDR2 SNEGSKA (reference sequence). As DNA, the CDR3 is TGCAGTGCTGAGACTAGCGGTAGCTCCTACGAGCAGTACTTC. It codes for CSAETSGSSYEQYF.

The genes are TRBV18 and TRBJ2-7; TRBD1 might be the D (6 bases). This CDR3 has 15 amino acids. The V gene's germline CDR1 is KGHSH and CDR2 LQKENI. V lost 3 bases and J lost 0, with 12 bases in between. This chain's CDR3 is CASSPPQGASYEQYF. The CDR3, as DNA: TGTGCCAGCTCACCGCCACAGGGCGCCTCCTACGAGCAGTACTTC.

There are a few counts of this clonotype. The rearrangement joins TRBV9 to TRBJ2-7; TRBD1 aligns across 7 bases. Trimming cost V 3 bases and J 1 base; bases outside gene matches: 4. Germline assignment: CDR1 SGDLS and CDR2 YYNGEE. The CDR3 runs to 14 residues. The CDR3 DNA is TGTGCCAGCAGCGCTTTACAGGGGTCCTACGAGCAGTACTTC. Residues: CASSALQGSYEQYF.

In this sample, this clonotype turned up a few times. CDR3 sequence: CASSLEISSYEQYF. For the CDR3, the DNA is TGTGCCAGCAGCTTAGAGATAAGCTCCTACGAGCAGTACTTC. The rearrangement joins TRBV11-2 to TRBJ2-7; no reliable D call. This CDR3 contains 14 residues. The germline V and J ends were trimmed by 0 bases and 0 bases, with 6 bases remaining between them. Germline V gives CDR1 SGHAT, CDR2 FQNNGV.

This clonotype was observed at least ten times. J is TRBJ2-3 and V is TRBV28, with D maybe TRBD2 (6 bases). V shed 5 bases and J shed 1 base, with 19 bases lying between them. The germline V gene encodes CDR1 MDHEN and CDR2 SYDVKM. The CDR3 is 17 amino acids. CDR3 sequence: CASSLFGVGEGTDTQYF. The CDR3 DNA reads TGTGCCAGCAGTCTCTTTGGGGTGGGGGAGGGCACAGATACGCAGTATTTT.

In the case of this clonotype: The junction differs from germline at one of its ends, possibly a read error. Here the CDR3 reads CASRLKGQPYEQCF. The CDR3 DNA follows: TGTGCCAGCAGACTGAAAGGACAGCCCTACGAGCAGTGCTTC. This chain connects TRBV6-5 to TRBJ2-7, with D possibly TRBD1 on 6 matching bases. Looked up from germline, CDR1 is MNHEY and CDR2 is SVGAGI. CDR3 length: 14 residues.

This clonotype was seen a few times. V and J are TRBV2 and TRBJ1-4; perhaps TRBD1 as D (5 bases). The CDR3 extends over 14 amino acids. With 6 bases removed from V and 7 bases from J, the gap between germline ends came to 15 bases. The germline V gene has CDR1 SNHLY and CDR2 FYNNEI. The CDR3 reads CASRPGGGSEKLFF. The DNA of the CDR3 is TGTGCCAGCAGACCTGGGGGAGGTTCTGAAAAACTGTTTTTT.

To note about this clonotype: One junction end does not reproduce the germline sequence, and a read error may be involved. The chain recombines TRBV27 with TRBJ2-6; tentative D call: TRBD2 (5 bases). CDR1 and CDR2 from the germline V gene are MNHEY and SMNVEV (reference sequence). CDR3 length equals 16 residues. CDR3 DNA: TGTGCCAGCAGTTTATTGGGGAGCTCTGGGGTCAACGTCCTGACTTTC. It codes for CASSLLGSSGVNVLTF.

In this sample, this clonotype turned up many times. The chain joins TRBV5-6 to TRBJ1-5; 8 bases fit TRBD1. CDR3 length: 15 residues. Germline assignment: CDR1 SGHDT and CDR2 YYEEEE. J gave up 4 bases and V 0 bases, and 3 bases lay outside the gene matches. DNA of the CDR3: TGTGCCAGCAGCTTGGCCGGGACAGGAAATCAGCCCCAGCATTTT. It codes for CASSLAGTGNQPQHF.

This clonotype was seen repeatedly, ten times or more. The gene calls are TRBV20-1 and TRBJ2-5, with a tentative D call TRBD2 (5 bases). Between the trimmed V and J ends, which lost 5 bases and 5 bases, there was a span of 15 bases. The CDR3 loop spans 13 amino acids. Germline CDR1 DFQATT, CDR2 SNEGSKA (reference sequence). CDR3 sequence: CSALWTAPETQYF. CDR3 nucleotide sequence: TGCAGTGCTCTCTGGACTGCCCCCGAGACCCAGTACTTC.

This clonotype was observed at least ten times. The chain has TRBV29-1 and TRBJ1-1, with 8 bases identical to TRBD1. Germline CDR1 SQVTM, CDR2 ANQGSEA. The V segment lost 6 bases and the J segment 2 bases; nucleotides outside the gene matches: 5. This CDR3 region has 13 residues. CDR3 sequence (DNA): TGCAGCGTGCGGACAGGGTTAAACACTGAAGCTTTCTTT. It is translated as CSVRTGLNTEAFF. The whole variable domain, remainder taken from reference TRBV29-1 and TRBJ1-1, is SAVISQKPSRDICQRGTSLTIQCQVDSQVTMMFWYRQQPGQSLTLIATANQGSEATYESGFVIDKFPISRPNLTFSTLTVSNMSPEDSSIYLCSVRTGLNTEAFFGQGTRLTVV.

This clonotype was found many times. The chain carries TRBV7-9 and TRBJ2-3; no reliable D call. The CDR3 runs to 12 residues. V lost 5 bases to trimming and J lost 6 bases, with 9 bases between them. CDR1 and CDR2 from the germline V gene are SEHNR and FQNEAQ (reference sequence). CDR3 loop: CASSGRLDTQYF. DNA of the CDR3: TGTGCCAGCAGCGGCCGCCTGGATACGCAGTATTTT. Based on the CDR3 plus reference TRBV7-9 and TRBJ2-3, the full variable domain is DTGVSQNPRHKITKRGQNVTFRCDPISEHNRLYWYRQTLGQGPEFLTYFQNEAQLEKSRLLSDRFSAERPKGSFSTLEIQRTEQGDSAMYLCASSGRLDTQYFGPGTRLTVL.

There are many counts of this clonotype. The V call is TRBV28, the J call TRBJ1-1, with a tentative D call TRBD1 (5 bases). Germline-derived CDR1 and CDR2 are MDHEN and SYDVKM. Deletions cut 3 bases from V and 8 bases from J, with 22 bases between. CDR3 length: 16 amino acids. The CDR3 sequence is CASSLAVRGGRAEAFF. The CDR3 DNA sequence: TGTGCCAGCAGTTTGGCGGTTAGGGGCGGGAGGGCCGAAGCTTTCTTT.

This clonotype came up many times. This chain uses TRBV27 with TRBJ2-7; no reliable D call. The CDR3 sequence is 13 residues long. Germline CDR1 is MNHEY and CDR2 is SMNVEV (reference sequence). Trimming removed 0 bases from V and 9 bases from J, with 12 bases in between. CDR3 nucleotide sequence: TGTGCCAGCAGTTTATCCGGACCGGCCGGGCAGTACTTC. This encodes CASSLSGPAGQYF.

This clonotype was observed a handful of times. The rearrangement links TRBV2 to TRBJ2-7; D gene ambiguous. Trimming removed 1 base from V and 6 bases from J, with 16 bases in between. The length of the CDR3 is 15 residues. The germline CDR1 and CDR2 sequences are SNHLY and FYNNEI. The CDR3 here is CASSEETPPLREQYF. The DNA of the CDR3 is TGTGCCAGCAGTGAAGAGACACCCCCGCTACGCGAGCAGTACTTC.

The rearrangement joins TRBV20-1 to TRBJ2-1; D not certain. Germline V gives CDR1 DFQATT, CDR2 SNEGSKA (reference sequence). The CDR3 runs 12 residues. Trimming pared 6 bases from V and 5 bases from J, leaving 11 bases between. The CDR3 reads CSAIDADNEQFF. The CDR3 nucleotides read TGCAGTGCCATAGACGCGGACAATGAGCAGTTCTTC.

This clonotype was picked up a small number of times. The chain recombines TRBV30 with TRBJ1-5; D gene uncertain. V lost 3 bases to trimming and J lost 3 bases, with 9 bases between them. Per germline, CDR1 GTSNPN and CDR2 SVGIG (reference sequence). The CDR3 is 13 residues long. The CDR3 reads CAWSEQSNQPQHF. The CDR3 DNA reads TGTGCCTGGAGCGAGCAGTCCAATCAGCCCCAGCATTTT.

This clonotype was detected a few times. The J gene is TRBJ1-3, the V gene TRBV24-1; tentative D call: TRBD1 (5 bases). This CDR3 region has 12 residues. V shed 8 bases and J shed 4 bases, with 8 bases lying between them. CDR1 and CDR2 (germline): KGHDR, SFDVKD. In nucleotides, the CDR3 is TGTGCCACCAAGGGACGGGGAAACACCATATATTTT. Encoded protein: CATKGRGNTIYF.

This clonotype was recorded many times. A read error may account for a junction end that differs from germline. This chain's CDR3 is CASSDSHLPSGDTDTQYF. As DNA, the CDR3 is TGTGCCAGCAGTGACTCCCATCTACCTAGCGGGGATACAGATACGCAGTATTTT. The chain employs TRBV6-5 and TRBJ2-3; 9 bases match TRBD2. This CDR3 has 18 residues. CDR1 MNHEY and CDR2 SVGAGI come from the germline V gene.

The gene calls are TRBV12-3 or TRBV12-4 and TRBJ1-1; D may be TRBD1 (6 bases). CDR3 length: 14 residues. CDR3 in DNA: TGTGCGGCGGGGGGCAAGGGGCCGAACACTGAAGCTTTCTTT. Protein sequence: CAAGGKGPNTEAFF.

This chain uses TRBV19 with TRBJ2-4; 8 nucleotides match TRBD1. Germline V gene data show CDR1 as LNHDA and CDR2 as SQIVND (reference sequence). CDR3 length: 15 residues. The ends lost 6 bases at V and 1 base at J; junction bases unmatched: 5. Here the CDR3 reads CASSQGARAKNIQYF. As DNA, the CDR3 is TGTGCCAGTAGCCAGGGGGCTCGGGCCAAAAACATTCAGTACTTC.

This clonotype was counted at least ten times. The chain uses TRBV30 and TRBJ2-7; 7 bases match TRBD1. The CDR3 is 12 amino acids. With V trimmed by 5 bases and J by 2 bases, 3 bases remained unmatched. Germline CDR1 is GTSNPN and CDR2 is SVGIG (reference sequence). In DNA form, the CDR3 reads TGTGCCTGGGGACAGGCGGCCTACGAGCAGTACTTC. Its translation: CAWGQAAYEQYF.

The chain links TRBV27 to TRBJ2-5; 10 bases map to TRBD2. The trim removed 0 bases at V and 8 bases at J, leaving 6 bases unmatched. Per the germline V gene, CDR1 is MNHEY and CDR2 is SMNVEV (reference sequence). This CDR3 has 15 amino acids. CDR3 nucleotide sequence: TGTGCCAGCAGTTTATCTAGCGGGGGGCCTGAAACCCAGTACTTC. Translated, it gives CASSLSSGGPETQYF.

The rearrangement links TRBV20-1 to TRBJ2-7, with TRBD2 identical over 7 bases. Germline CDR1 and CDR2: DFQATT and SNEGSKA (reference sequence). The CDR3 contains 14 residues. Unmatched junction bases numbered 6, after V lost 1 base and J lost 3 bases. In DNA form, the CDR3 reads TGCAGTGCTAGAGCTACTAGCGTTCACTACGAGCAGTACTTC. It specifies CSARATSVHYEQYF.

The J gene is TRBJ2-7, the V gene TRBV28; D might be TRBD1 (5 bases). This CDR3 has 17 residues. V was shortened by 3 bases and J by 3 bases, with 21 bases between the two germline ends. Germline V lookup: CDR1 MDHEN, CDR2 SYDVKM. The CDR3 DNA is TGTGCCAGCAGTTTTGTTAGGGGCCCACAAATAAACTACGAGCAGTACTTC. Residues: CASSFVRGPQINYEQYF.

CDR3 sequence reads: CASSPVPGLTATDTQYF. The CDR3 region has the DNA TGTGCCAGCAGCCCCGTGCCGGGGCTAACGGCCACAGATACGCAGTATTTT. The rearrangement uses TRBV4-2 and TRBJ2-3; D might be TRBD1 or TRBD2, each matching 5 bases. Trimming stripped 4 bases from V and 2 bases from J, with 19 bases between. The CDR3 has 17 amino acids. Germline-derived CDR1 and CDR2 are LGHNA and YNFKEQ.